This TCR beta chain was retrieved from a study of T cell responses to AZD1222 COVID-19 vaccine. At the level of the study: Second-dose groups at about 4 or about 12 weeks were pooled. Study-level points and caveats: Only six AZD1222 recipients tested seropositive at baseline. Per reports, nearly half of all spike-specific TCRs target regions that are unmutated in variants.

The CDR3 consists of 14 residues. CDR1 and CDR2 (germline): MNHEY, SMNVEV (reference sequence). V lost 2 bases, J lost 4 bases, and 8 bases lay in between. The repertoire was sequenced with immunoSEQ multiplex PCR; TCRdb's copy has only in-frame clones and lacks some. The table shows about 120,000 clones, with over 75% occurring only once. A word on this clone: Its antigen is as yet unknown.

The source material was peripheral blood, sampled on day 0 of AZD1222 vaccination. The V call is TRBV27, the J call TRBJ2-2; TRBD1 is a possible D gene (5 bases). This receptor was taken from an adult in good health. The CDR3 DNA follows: TGTGCCAGCAGTTTAGGGGCCCGCACCGGGGAGCTGTTTTTT. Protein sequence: CASSLGARTGELFF.